This T cell receptor (beta chain) was identified in a study of vaccination effects on CD4 cells after COVID-19. Study details: Every participant took two doses of the BNT162b2 or mRNA-1273 vaccine.

Assay: immunoSEQ multiplex PCR; the TCRdb copy retains only in-frame clones and omits some. The table includes 50,000 or so clones, just under 80% detected once. Whole-study findings and limits: The study enrolled few convalescent patients and sampled no early post-infection timepoints. After vaccination, at late timepoints, clones induced by infection and by vaccine contracted markedly.

A note on this clone: Its antigen is as yet unknown.

ViraFEST assay sequencing came after antigen-specific CD4+ T cells were expanded with viral peptide pools. The culture ran for about 11 days, and then CD4+ T cells were isolated. According to the study, vaccine recipients showed no prior SARS-CoV-2 infection and negative nucleocapsid antibodies. Germline V gene data show CDR1 as KGHSH and CDR2 as LQKENI. The V and J ends lost 3 bases and 1 base respectively, with 14 bases between them. This CDR3 has 16 amino acids. The sequence derives from a human donor who received a COVID-19 vaccine. The sample was CD4+ T cells from PBMCs cultured with HCoV-OC43 spike peptides, taken before COVID-19 vaccination. The subset: HCoV-OC43 spike overlapping peptide pool stimulation. J is TRBJ2-3 and V is TRBV18; TRBD2 might be the D (6 bases). Written as DNA, the CDR3 is TGTGCCAGCTCACCGCGTTCGGGGGAGGGCACAGATACGCAGTATTTT. It is translated as CASSPRSGEGTDTQYF.